The clone carrying this T cell receptor (beta chain) has a count of ten or more. The target antigen is unknown. Germline CDR1 MNHNS, CDR2 SASEGT. This CDR3 region has 16 residues. V lost 7 bases, J lost 5 bases, and 23 bases lay in between. The sample comes from a study of T cells in Graves' hyperthyroidism and ophthalmopathy. Findings and caveats of the study: Most expanded thyroid clonotypes above 0.001 recurred in blood. A 13 V-J model separated ophthalmopathy from stable hyperthyroidism.

Clinicians diagnosed patients from clinical symptoms, serum thyroxine and TRAb, thyroid ultrasound and orbital computed tomography. Amplification targeted TCR beta CDR3 regions from RNA transcripts. An initial round of RT-PCR targeting the TCR CDR3 relied on the HTBI primer set. TCRdb called the multiplex PCR reads again in MiXCR, with one record for every CDR3 protein. The data hold fewer than 500,000 distinct CDR3 sequences, with about 14% observed a single time. The chain is built from TRBV6-1 and TRBJ1-2; D unresolved. This receptor was obtained from a man between 18 and 29 years old with Graves' ophthalmopathy. The sequenced sample was blood. CDR3 region: CASKYGRSLEGYGYTF. In DNA form, the CDR3 reads TGTGCCAGCAAATACGGCCGGAGCCTGGAAGGGTATGGCTACACCTTC.